This T cell receptor beta chain was recovered during a study of T cells after yellow fever vaccination. Study summary: SMART-Seq v4 Ultra Low Input handled preparation of low-cell-number fractions. Study results and limitations: On re-exposure, the response was weaker but peaked faster, at day 5 versus 15. The study noted that FACS-sorted repertoires could contain abundant clonotypes contaminating from the bulk population.

Template switching with 5'RACE generated the TCR cDNA and added a universal primer site and UMIs. TCRdb called the 5' RACE reads again in MiXCR, with one record for every CDR3 protein. The sample lists roughly 330,000 distinct CDR3 sequences, roughly 4.3% occurring once. V was shortened by 4 bases and J by 3 bases, with 10 bases between the two germline ends. CDR1 and CDR2 from the germline V gene are MNHEY and SVGEGT. This CDR3 has 14 residues. This clonotype was seen only a few times. Its cognate antigen is unknown. This chain uses TRBV6-2 or TRBV6-3 with TRBJ2-1; unclear D gene. The receptor's source is a man aged 18 to 30 who received the YFV17D yellow fever vaccine. The starting material was PBMCs, obtained 5 days after the yellow fever booster vaccination. Here the CDR3 reads CASSSYPHYNEQFF. The CDR3 nucleotides are TGTGCCAGCAGTTCCTATCCGCACTACAATGAGCAGTTCTTC.